This T cell receptor beta chain was found in a study of T cell changes during pregnancy in multiple sclerosis. Sequenced by immunoSEQ multiplex PCR; TCRdb stores in-frame clones only, minus some. The sample carries 100,000 to 110,000 clones, about 92% recorded once. V dropped 4 bases and J dropped 7; count of bases not matched to a gene: 3. CDR3 length: 13 residues. Germline V lookup: CDR1 SEHNR, CDR2 FQNEAQ (reference sequence). The chain employs TRBV7-9 and TRBJ1-2, with 10 bases matching TRBD1. This receptor was obtained from a female donor with multiple sclerosis, enrolled in a pregnancy study. Sequenced here: peripheral blood, sampled after pregnancy. Here the CDR3 DNA reads TGTGCCAGCAGCTGGACAGGGGGGGGTGGCTACACCTTC. Encoded protein: CASSWTGGGGYTF.